What follows is one T cell receptor beta chain and its context. This entry comes from a study of cytomegalovirus exposure and HLA in healthy donors. Both 60 Vbeta primers and 13 Jbeta primers went into the PCR. Produced via immunoSEQ multiplex PCR; TCRdb's table is partial and in-frame only. The data hold more than 150,000 clones, with 80% observed a single time. Trimming stripped 1 base from V and 1 base from J, with 10 bases between. This CDR3 has 15 amino acids. Germline V CDR1 and CDR2: LNHDA, SQIVND (reference sequence). Sequencing was done on a sample of PBMCs. V is TRBV19 and J is TRBJ1-1; D is possibly TRBD1 (5 bases). The clonotype was recovered from a woman aged 30 to 39 in good health and CMV-seronegative. The CDR3 DNA follows: TGTGCCAGTAGTATAGGCTGGACATCGAACACTGAAGCTTTCTTT. As protein: CASSIGWTSNTEAFF.